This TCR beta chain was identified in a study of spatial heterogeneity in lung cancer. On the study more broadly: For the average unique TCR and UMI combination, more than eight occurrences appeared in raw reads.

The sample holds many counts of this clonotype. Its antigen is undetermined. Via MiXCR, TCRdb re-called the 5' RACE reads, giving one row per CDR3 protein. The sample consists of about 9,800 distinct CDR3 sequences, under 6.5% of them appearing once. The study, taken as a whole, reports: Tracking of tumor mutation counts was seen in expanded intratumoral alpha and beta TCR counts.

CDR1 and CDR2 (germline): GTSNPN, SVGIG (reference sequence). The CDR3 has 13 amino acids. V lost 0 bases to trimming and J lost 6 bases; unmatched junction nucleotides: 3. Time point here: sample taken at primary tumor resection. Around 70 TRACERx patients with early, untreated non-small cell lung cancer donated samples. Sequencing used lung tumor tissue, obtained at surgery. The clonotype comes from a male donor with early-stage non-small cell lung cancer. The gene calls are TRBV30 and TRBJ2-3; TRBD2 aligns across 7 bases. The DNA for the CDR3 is TGTGCCTGGAGTGTAAACGGGAGGGATACGCAGTATTTT. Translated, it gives CAWSVNGRDTQYF. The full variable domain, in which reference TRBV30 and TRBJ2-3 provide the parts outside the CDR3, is SQTIHQWPATLVQPVGSPLSLECTVEGTSNPNLYWYRQAAGRGLQLLFYSVGIGQISSEVPQNLSASRPQDRQFILSSKKLLLSDSGFYLCAWSVNGRDTQYFGPGTRLTVL.